The 3 T cell receptor beta chains below were found in one sample sequenced in a study of memory CD4+ T cells and cytomegalovirus serostatus. Here immunoSEQ multiplex PCR was the method, and the copy in TCRdb shows in-frame clones only, minus some. Of about 75,000 clones in the sample, approximately 78% were seen once. Single viable CD3+CD4+CD8-CD45RO+ cells were sorted as the memory CD4+ T cells. Specimen: memory CD4+ T cells from blood. The origin of the receptors is an adult in good health and CMV-seropositive.

The CDR3 DNA follows: TGTGCTAGTGGTTATGGGGCGTCCTTCGCAGATACGCAGTATTTT. This translates into CASGYGASFADTQYF. This chain connects TRBV12-5 to TRBJ2-3; D may be TRBD1 (5 bases). CDR3 length equals 15 residues. Trimming removed 4 bases from V and 4 bases from J, with 15 bases in between. Germline lookup yields CDR1 LGHNT and CDR2 FRNRAP. Full variable domain (rest looked up from reference TRBV12-5 and TRBJ2-3): DARVTQTPRHKVTEMGQEVTMRCQPILGHNTVFWYRQTMMQGLELLAYFRNRAPLDDSGMPKDRFSAEMPDATLATLKIQPSEPRDSAVYFCASGYGASFADTQYFGPGTRLTVL.

Here the CDR3 reads CASSPDRGGSPLHF. CDR3 DNA: TGTGCCAGCAGCCCCGACAGGGGAGGATCACCCCTCCACTTT. J is TRBJ1-6 and V is TRBV7-9; TRBD1 agrees at 8 bases. The CDR3 contains 14 residues. Trimming removed 5 bases from V and 10 bases from J; junction bases left unmatched: 7. Germline-derived CDR1 and CDR2 are SEHNR and FQNEAQ (reference sequence).

The rearrangement links TRBV2 to TRBJ1-1, with 7 positions matching TRBD1. Germline loops: CDR1 SNHLY, CDR2 FYNNEI. This CDR3 is 14 amino acids long. The junction had 6 bases not matched to a gene; V was cut back by 6 bases and J by 2 bases. The CDR3: CASSYTGANTEAFF. As DNA, the CDR3 is TGTGCCAGCAGCTACACAGGGGCCAACACTGAAGCTTTCTTT.